Each of the 30 T cell receptor beta chains below was sequenced from the same sample in a study of blood T cell repertoires in COVID-19. Generated by immunoSEQ multiplex PCR, the TCRdb table keeps only in-frame clones and is missing some. The sample includes more than 200,000 clones, around 86% of them seen just once. The sequencing input was PBMCs or T cells enriched from blood (not recorded which). Receptors were obtained from a man aged 25-40 years in a cohort exposed to, infected with or recovered from COVID-19 (not recorded which).

The gene calls are TRBV7-9 and TRBJ2-3; D remains unclear. V gave up 5 bases and J gave up 10 bases, with 13 bases separating them. CDR1 SEHNR and CDR2 FQNEAQ come from the germline V gene (reference sequence). The CDR3 has 12 amino acids. CDR3 DNA: TGTGCCAGCAGCCCTGACACGATCTCGCAGTATTTT. Translating gives CASSPDTISQYF.

The CDR3 nucleotides read TGTGCCAGCAGCCTCATAGCGGGAGCCAGCTCTGGGGCCAACGTCCTGACTTTC. Amino acids: CASSLIAGASSGANVLTF. The chain links TRBV7-3 to TRBJ2-6; 9 nucleotides match TRBD2. CDR1 and CDR2 (germline): SGHTA, FQGTGA. Trimming took 5 bases from V and 0 from J; bases not matched to a gene: 8. The CDR3 has 18 residues.

This clone was detected a few times. The genes are TRBV7-3 and TRBJ1-6, with D unclear. V shed 5 bases and J shed 7 bases, with 12 bases lying between them. The CDR3 consists of 14 residues. Germline V CDR1 and CDR2: SGHTA, FQGTGA. The CDR3 here is CASSQGPRNSPLHF. As DNA, the CDR3 is TGTGCCAGCAGCCAAGGTCCTAGAAATTCACCCCTCCACTTT. Using reference TRBV7-3 and TRBJ1-6 for the parts outside the CDR3, the full variable domain is GAGVSQTPSNKVTEKGKYVELRCDPISGHTALYWYRQSLGQGPEFLIYFQGTGAADDSGLPNDRFFAVRPEGSVSTLKIQRTERGDSAVYLCASSQGPRNSPLHFGNGTRLTVT.

The chain couples TRBV11-2 to TRBJ2-1; D might be TRBD2 (5 bases). Trimming took 2 bases from V and 7 from J, leaving 15 bases between them. This CDR3 has 15 residues. Per germline, CDR1 SGHAT and CDR2 FQNNGV. This CDR3 is CASSLRGPSRNEQFF. The DNA for the CDR3 is TGTGCCAGCAGCTTAAGAGGGCCCAGTAGGAATGAGCAGTTCTTC.

The gene calls are TRBV9 and TRBJ2-3, with 9 bases that match TRBD1. Losses at the gene ends were 2 bases for V and 6 bases for J; bases not matched to a gene: 13. Germline V lookup: CDR1 SGDLS, CDR2 YYNGEE. This CDR3 is 17 amino acids long. CDR3 bases: TGTGCCAGCAGCGTGGGGCCGGGACAGGGACCGGGTGATACGCAGTATTTT. Translation: CASSVGPGQGPGDTQYF.

J is TRBJ2-2 and V is TRBV10-1, with a tentative D call TRBD2 (5 bases). Germline-derived CDR1 and CDR2 are WNHNN and SYGVQD (reference sequence). The CDR3 has 13 amino acids. Trimming took off 10 bases at V and 6 bases at J, with 15 bases between the two ends. The CDR3: CATWTPEAGELFF. CDR3 DNA sequence: TGCGCCACATGGACGCCGGAGGCCGGGGAGCTGTTTTTT.

The chain links TRBV28 to TRBJ1-5; 8 bases are a match to TRBD1. V was pared by 10 bases and J by 7 bases, with 9 bases of the junction left unmatched. CDR3 length: 13 residues. Germline values: CDR1 MDHEN, CDR2 SYDVKM. The CDR3 sequence is CATRQGLGQPQHF. Here the CDR3 DNA reads TGTGCCACCAGACAGGGGTTAGGGCAGCCCCAGCATTTT. Full variable domain (remainder filled in from reference TRBV28 and TRBJ1-5): DVKVTQSSRYLVKRTGEKVFLECVQDMDHENMFWYRQDPGLGLRLIYFSYDVKMKEKGDIPEGYSVSREKKERFSLILESASTNQTSMYLCATRQGLGQPQHFGDGTRLSIL.

This clone was counted a few times. The V and J genes are TRBV29-1 and TRBJ1-2; 9 positions agree with TRBD1. Germline-derived CDR1 and CDR2 are SQVTM and ANQGSEA. The CDR3 runs to 12 residues. Losses at the gene ends were 4 bases for V and 8 bases for J; bases not matched to a gene: 5. The CDR3 DNA reads as TGCAGCGTTGGACGGGACAGGGACGGCTACACCTTC. It encodes CSVGRDRDGYTF. The entire variable domain, with the rest obtained from reference TRBV29-1 and TRBJ1-2, is as follows: SAVISQKPSRDICQRGTSLTIQCQVDSQVTMMFWYRQQPGQSLTLIATANQGSEATYESGFVIDKFPISRPNLTFSTLTVSNMSPEDSSIYLCSVGRDRDGYTFGSGTRLTVV.

Here the CDR3 reads CASSLGVGGFFGSPLHF. The DNA for the CDR3 is TGTGCCAGCAGCTTAGGGGTAGGGGGCTTCTTTGGTTCACCCCTCCACTTT. V is TRBV7-9 and J is TRBJ1-6; 7 positions match TRBD1. Per germline, CDR1 SEHNR and CDR2 FQNEAQ (reference sequence). The CDR3 totals 17 residues. With 1 base clipped from V and 9 bases from J, the junction kept 12 bases outside the gene matches.

Note on this clone: Other nucleotide sequences from this sample produce the same CDR3. The chain is built from TRBV7-9 and TRBJ2-7, with 11 bases aligning to TRBD2. V was pared by 5 bases and J by 1 base, with 7 bases of the junction left unmatched. The V gene's germline CDR1 is SEHNR and CDR2 FQNEAQ (reference sequence). The length of the CDR3 is 16 residues. In DNA form, the CDR3 reads TGTGCCAGCAGCCTCCGACTAGCGGGATCGTCCTACGAGCAGTACTTC. Translating it yields CASSLRLAGSSYEQYF.

The CDR3 here is CASSFSDRAGNTIYF. CDR3 coding DNA: TGTGCCAGCAGCTTTTCCGACAGGGCTGGAAACACCATATATTTT. The rearrangement links TRBV7-2 to TRBJ1-3, with TRBD1 identical over 7 bases. CDR1 and CDR2 from the germline V gene are SGHTA and FQGNSA. The CDR3 extends over 15 amino acids. Germline trimming cut 3 bases from V and 2 bases from J; bases unmatched to any gene: 4.

The rearrangement joins TRBV6-6 to TRBJ2-2; 8 bases map to TRBD1. Germline CDR1 reads MNHNY; CDR2 reads SVGAGI (reference sequence). This CDR3 has 17 amino acids. Trimming took 6 bases from V and 0 from J; bases not matched to a gene: 9. In DNA, the CDR3 is TGTGCCAGCAGGCGAGCCTCACAGGGGGCGAACACCGGGGAGCTGTTTTTT. Translated, it gives CASRRASQGANTGELFF.

This chain joins TRBV11-3 and TRBJ2-1; D is possibly TRBD2 (5 bases). The CDR3 is 16 residues long. Trimming took 5 bases from V and 2 from J, leaving 16 bases between them. CDR1 and CDR2 (germline): SGHNT, YENEEA. This chain's CDR3 is CASSPTLRAPYNEQFF. CDR3 nucleotide sequence: TGTGCCAGCAGCCCAACGTTGAGGGCCCCCTACAATGAGCAGTTCTTC.

The CDR3 region is CASSEVGGLGEQYF. For the CDR3, the DNA is TGTGCCAGCAGCGAGGTAGGGGGCCTGGGCGAGCAGTACTTC. The chain recombines TRBV9 with TRBJ2-7; TRBD1 matches at 7 bases. The junction had 9 bases not matched to a gene; V was cut back by 3 bases and J by 6 bases. Germline V gene data show CDR1 as SGDLS and CDR2 as YYNGEE. This CDR3 contains 14 residues.

The J gene is TRBJ1-5, the V gene TRBV2; perhaps TRBD1 as D (6 bases). The CDR3 contains 15 residues. V shed 6 bases and J shed 0 bases, with 12 bases lying between them. The germline V gene has CDR1 SNHLY and CDR2 FYNNEI. The DNA for the CDR3 is TGTGCCAGCAGAAATCAGGGGAATAGCAATCAGCCCCAGCATTTT. This sequence encodes CASRNQGNSNQPQHF.

The rearrangement links TRBV27 to TRBJ2-3; 7 nucleotides align to TRBD2. The ends lost 3 bases at V and 4 bases at J; junction bases unmatched: 4. The germline V gene encodes CDR1 MNHEY and CDR2 SMNVEV (reference sequence). CDR3 length: 14 amino acids. For the CDR3, the DNA is TGTGCCAGCAGTTTCCTTAGCGGGCCAGATACGCAGTATTTT. This sequence encodes CASSFLSGPDTQYF.

This clone has a handful of counts. The V and J genes are TRBV27 and TRBJ2-7, with D tentatively TRBD2 (5 bases). Germline values: CDR1 MNHEY, CDR2 SMNVEV (reference sequence). CDR3 size: 11 residues. V was shortened by 8 bases and J by 4 bases, with 9 bases between the two germline ends. DNA for the CDR3: TGTGCCAGCGGGAGAGGGTACGAGCAGTACTTC. Amino acids: CASGRGYEQYF.

The chain has TRBV19 and TRBJ2-3; TRBD2 aligns across 12 bases. The trim removed 6 bases at V and 6 bases at J, leaving 4 bases unmatched. Germline loops: CDR1 LNHDA, CDR2 SQIVND (reference sequence). The CDR3 extends over 14 amino acids. DNA of the CDR3: TGTGCCAGTAGACGGACTAGCGGGGCCGATACGCAGTATTTT. Its translation is CASRRTSGADTQYF.

Here the CDR3 reads CASLAGGPGETQYF. Written as DNA, the CDR3 is TGTGCCAGCCTGGCGGGAGGGCCGGGGGAGACCCAGTACTTC. The chain recombines TRBV6-5 with TRBJ2-5; 9 bases are a match to TRBD2. Looked up from germline, CDR1 is MNHEY and CDR2 is SVGAGI. Trimming at V came to 8 bases and at J to 5 bases, leaving 9 bases not matched to a gene. The CDR3 extends over 14 amino acids.

This chain connects TRBV27 to TRBJ2-5; 11 bases are shared with TRBD2. The CDR3 runs to 17 residues. The J segment lost 4 bases and the V segment lost 3 bases, leaving 10 bases of the junction unmatched. Per germline, CDR1 MNHEY and CDR2 SMNVEV (reference sequence). CDR3 sequence: CASSFRSSGRWLETQYF. CDR3 sequence (DNA): TGTGCCAGCAGTTTTCGGTCTAGCGGGAGGTGGTTAGAGACCCAGTACTTC.

This chain joins TRBV4-3 and TRBJ1-2; 9 bases align to TRBD1. The CDR3 spans 14 residues. Per germline, CDR1 LGHNA and CDR2 YSLEER. V lost 3 bases and J lost 4; bases outside the gene matches: 3. CDR3: CASSHRDRAYGYTF. CDR3 DNA: TGCGCCAGCAGCCATAGGGACAGGGCCTATGGCTACACCTTC.

The chain employs TRBV28 and TRBJ1-1; 10 bases align to TRBD1. CDR3 size: 17 residues. Unmatched junction bases numbered 11, after V lost 6 bases and J lost 1 base. Looked up from germline, CDR1 is MDHEN and CDR2 is SYDVKM. This CDR3 is CASSLPGQGPSNTEAFF. CDR3 DNA sequence: TGTGCCAGCAGCCTACCGGGACAGGGGCCTTCGAACACTGAAGCTTTCTTT.

V is TRBV2 and J is TRBJ2-2, with 7 bases aligning to TRBD1. Unmatched junction bases numbered 2, after V lost 7 bases and J lost 0 bases. This CDR3 is 14 amino acids long. The germline gives CDR1 SNHLY, CDR2 FYNNEI. This chain's CDR3 is CASMQGANTGELFF. The DNA for the CDR3 is TGTGCCAGCATGCAGGGGGCGAACACCGGGGAGCTGTTTTTT.

This clone was seen a single time. The chain links TRBV18 to TRBJ1-5; weak D call: TRBD1 (5 bases). Looked up from germline, CDR1 is KGHSH and CDR2 is LQKENI. V lost 2 bases, J lost 0 bases, and 11 bases lay in between. CDR3 length: 16 residues. In nucleotides, the CDR3 is TGTGCCAGCTCACCAAAGTTGCAGGGTAGCAATCAGCCCCAGCATTTT. It translates to CASSPKLQGSNQPQHF.

The chain employs TRBV9 and TRBJ2-2; 9 bases line up with TRBD1. Germline V CDR1 and CDR2: SGDLS, YYNGEE. This CDR3 has 17 amino acids. Germline trimming cut 2 bases from V and 6 bases from J; bases unmatched to any gene: 11. The CDR3 DNA follows: TGTGCCAGCAGCGTCTTAGCCGGGGGGACAGGGTCCGGGGAGCTGTTTTTT. Residues: CASSVLAGGTGSGELFF.

Many counts were recorded for this clone. J is TRBJ1-2 and V is TRBV5-1; D call uncertain. CDR3 size: 15 residues. Germline loops: CDR1 SGHRS, CDR2 YFSETQ. The V gene lost 5 bases and the J gene lost 0 bases, with 14 bases spanning the gap. Here the CDR3 DNA reads TGCGCCAGCAGATACGAAGAGCTCCCTAACTATGGCTACACCTTC. This encodes CASRYEELPNYGYTF.

This clone was seen more than once but under ten times. The CDR3 spells CASRLGGQAVDTQYF. Here the CDR3 DNA reads TGTGCCAGCAGACTAGGTGGCCAGGCGGTAGATACGCAGTATTTT. The chain carries TRBV5-4 and TRBJ2-3, with D perhaps TRBD2 (5 bases). CDR1 is SGHNT and CDR2 is YYREEE in the germline V gene (reference sequence). V gave up 5 bases and J gave up 5 bases, with 18 bases separating them. The CDR3 runs 15 residues.

This clone came up many times. One end of the junction is discordant with germline, which a read error may explain. The chain recombines TRBV7-7 with TRBJ2-3; 9 nucleotides agree with TRBD2. Germline V lookup: CDR1 SSHAT, CDR2 FNYEAQ (reference sequence). This CDR3 region has 16 residues. As DNA, the CDR3 is TGTGCTAGCAGCTTAGAGGTTTCTAGCGGGGCAGATACGCAGTATTTT. Protein product: CASSLEVSSGADTQYF.

This clone was seen ten or more times. The chain employs TRBV4-3 and TRBJ1-6; possible D gene TRBD1, 6 bases. Germline CDR1 LGHNA, CDR2 YSLEER. This CDR3 region has 14 residues. Trimming took 3 bases from V and 7 from J, leaving 10 bases between them. CDR3 residues: CASSQDSRNSPLHF. CDR3 bases: TGCGCCAGCAGCCAGGACAGTCGCAATTCACCCCTCCACTTT.

This chain links TRBV13 with TRBJ2-1, with 7 nucleotides matching TRBD1. The germline CDR1 and CDR2 sequences are PRHDT and FYEKMQ (reference sequence). CDR3 length: 13 residues. J lost 9 bases, V lost 2 bases, and 4 bases had no gene match. CDR3 nucleotides: TGTGCCAGCAGCTTACAGGGGGTGGGTGAGCAGTTCTTC. Translating gives CASSLQGVGEQFF. Full variable domain (missing parts from reference TRBV13 and TRBJ2-1): AAGVIQSPRHLIKEKRETATLKCYPIPRHDTVYWYQQGPGQDPQFLISFYEKMQSDKGSIPDRFSAQQFSDYHSELNMSSLELGDSALYFCASSLQGVGEQFFGPGTRLTVL.